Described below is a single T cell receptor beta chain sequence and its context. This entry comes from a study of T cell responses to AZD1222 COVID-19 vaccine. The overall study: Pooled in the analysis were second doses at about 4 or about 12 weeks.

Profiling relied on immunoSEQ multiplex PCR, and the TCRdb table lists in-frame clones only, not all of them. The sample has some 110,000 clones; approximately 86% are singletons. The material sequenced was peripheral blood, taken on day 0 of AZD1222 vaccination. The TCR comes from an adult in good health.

The CDR3 reads CASSFLNTEAFF. The CDR3 nucleotides are TGTGCCAGCAGTTTTTTGAACACTGAAGCTTTCTTT. The rearrangement links TRBV28 to TRBJ1-1; D call uncertain. The CDR3 is 12 residues long. Germline CDR1 MDHEN, CDR2 SYDVKM. V lost 3 bases, J lost 0 bases, and 2 bases lay in between.